One TCR beta chain is described in this entry. Its binding antigen is unknown. Base quality data are lacking; no much larger clone is found one base away. The CDR3 regions of human TCRbeta chains were analyzed by immunosequencing. As for the original processing: TCRs in the repertoires were matched against a reference library of SARS-CoV-2-specific TCRs that had been generated with the MIRA antigen-specificity platform. Breadth was defined as the fraction of unique TCRs that were SARS-CoV-2-associated. Depth was defined as the fraction of total T cells that were SARS-CoV-2-associated. Using the MIRA data, every spike-specific TCR was mapped to the spike region that the TCR reacted to and assigned to either a CD4 or a CD8 class. Log10-transformed breadth and depth values were compared by one-way ANOVA with Sidak's multiple comparisons tests. Sourced from immuneACCESS, this table was stored by TCRdb with only in-frame sequences that have V and J called. A share of the clones is absent; for the studies checked, an unresolved V gene accounts for under half, and the remainder has no known explanation. V and J calls and clone size are given by that table; D and trimming were obtained from the DNA. Here the sample has some 100,000 clones; around nine tenths occur a single time. 1.3% of the sample comes from the top ten.

CDR3 length: 15 amino acids, cysteine to phenylalanine. Only the CDR3 DNA is retained, 45 bases long and in frame from the first base. From a lookup of the germline V gene, CDR1 and CDR2 are SNHLY and FYNNEI. V loses 7 bases of germline sequence and J loses 6 bases, and the interval between the two ends is 20 bases. This record belongs to a study of T cell responses to AZD1222 COVID-19 vaccine (dated by TCRdb to the early 2020s). With regard to the full study: AZD1222 recipients with second doses at about 4 weeks or about 12 weeks were pooled, because spike-specific TCR depth and breadth did not differ between schedules. Trial participants were enrolled into age subgroups of 18-55, 56-69 and 70-plus years, which contained around 150, 29 and 61 TCR-sequenced participants, respectively. TCR sequencing was performed for roughly 240 trial participants, of whom around 200 were given two doses of AZD1222 and around 25 were given two doses of MenACWY control vaccine.

The time point tag for this specimen amounts to: baseline before first vaccination. Vaccinee samples came from UK trials COV001 and COV002, including a single-blind randomized controlled phase 2/3 trial of AZD1222 (ChAdOx1 nCoV-19) in healthy adults. For TCRbeta chain sequencing, PBMC samples were collected from trial participants at day 0 and at day 28 after the second dose. Results the study describes overall, beyond this receptor: After two AZD1222 doses, spike-specific TCR breadth and depth were significantly higher than at day 0 and than in MenACWY recipients. Because no day 14 peak-response samples were available, the repertoires could be characterized only after the peak T cell response. Reportedly, close to half of the unique spike-specific TCRs recognized epitopes lying outside the regions that are mutated in the B.1.351 and B.1.1.7 variants. Conclusions about previously exposed vaccinees are limited, since just six AZD1222 recipients were seropositive for SARS-CoV-2 at baseline. Participants were mostly white British, with more females than males. The authors suggested clonal diversity may have been underestimated. Vaccine-associated CD4 TCRs spanned the whole spike protein, with dominant responses in regions 160-218 and 743-854. The 56-69-year group was small, and its depth increase did not reach significance, likely because of low power.

The sequence came from an adult in good health. Here the sequenced sample was peripheral blood, taken on day 0 of AZD1222 vaccination. The chain uses TRBV2 and TRBJ2-3; the D call could be TRBD1 or TRBD2, with each sharing 5 bases. The CDR3 in this case is CASNLRAVPGDTQYF. The DNA sequence follows: TGTGCCAGCAATTTGAGGGCCGTCCCAGGGGATACGCAGTATTTT. Where the CDR3 stops, the reference TRBV2 and TRBJ2-3 genes take over; the full variable domain is EPEVTQTPSHQVTQMGQEVILRCVPISNHLYFYWYRQILGQKVEFLVSFYNNEISEKSEIFDDQFSVERPDGSNFTLKIRSTKLEDSAMYFCASNLRAVPGDTQYFGPGTRLTVL.